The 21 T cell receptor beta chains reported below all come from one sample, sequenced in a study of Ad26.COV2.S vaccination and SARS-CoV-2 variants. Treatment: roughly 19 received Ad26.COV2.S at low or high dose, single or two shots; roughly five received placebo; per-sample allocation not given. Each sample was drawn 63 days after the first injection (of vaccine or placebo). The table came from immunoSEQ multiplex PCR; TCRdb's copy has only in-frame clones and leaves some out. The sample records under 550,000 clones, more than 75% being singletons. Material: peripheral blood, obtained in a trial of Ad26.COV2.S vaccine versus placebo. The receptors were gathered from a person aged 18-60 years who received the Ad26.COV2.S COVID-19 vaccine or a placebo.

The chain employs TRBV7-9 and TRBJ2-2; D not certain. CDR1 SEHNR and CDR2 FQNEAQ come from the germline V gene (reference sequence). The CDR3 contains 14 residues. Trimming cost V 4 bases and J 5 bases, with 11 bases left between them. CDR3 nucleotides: TGTGCCAGCAGCTCTTCCTTGGTGACCGGGGAGCTGTTTTTT. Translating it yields CASSSSLVTGELFF.

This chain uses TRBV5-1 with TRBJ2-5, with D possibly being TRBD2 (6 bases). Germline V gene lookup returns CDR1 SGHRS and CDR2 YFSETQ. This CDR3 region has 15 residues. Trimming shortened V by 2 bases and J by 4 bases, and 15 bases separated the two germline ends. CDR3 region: CASSFAGAGPETQYF. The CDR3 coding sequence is TGCGCCAGCAGCTTTGCGGGTGCGGGGCCAGAGACCCAGTACTTC.

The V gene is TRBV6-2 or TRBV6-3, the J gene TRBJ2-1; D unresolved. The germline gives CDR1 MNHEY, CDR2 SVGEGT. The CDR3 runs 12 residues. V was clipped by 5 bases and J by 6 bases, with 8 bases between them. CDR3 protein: CASSLRVNEQFF. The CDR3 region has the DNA TGTGCCAGCAGTCTCAGAGTCAATGAGCAGTTCTTC.

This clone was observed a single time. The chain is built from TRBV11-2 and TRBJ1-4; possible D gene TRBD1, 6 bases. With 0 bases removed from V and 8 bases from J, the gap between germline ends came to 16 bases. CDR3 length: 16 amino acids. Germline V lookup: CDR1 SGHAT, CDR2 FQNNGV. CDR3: CASSLDGGSGEEKLFF. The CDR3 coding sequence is TGTGCCAGCAGCTTAGATGGGGGCAGTGGGGAGGAAAAACTGTTTTTT.

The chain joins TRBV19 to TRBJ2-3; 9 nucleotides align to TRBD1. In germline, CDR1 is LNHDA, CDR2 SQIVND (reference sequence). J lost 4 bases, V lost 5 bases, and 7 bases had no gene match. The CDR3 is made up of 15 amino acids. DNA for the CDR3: TGTGCCAGTAGTTCAACAGGGGGCTGGTCAGATACGCAGTATTTT. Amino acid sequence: CASSSTGGWSDTQYF.

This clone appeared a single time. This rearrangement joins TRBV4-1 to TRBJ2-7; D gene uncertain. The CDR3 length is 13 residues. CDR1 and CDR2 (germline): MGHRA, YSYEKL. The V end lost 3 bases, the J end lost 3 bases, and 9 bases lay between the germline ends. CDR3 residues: CASSQVIGYEQYF. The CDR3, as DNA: TGCGCCAGCAGCCAGGTCATTGGCTACGAGCAGTACTTC.

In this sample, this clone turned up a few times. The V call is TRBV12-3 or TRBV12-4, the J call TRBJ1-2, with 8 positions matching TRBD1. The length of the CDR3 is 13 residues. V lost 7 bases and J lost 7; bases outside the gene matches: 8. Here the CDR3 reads CASTSDREVGYTF. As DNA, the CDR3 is TGTGCCAGCACCTCGGACAGGGAGGTTGGCTACACCTTC.

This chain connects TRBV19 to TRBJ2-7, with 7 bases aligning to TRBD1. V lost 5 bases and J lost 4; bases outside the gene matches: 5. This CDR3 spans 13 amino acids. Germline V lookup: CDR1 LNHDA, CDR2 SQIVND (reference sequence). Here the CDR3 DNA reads TGTGCCAGTAGTTTCGACAGGGAATACGAGCAGTACTTC. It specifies CASSFDREYEQYF.

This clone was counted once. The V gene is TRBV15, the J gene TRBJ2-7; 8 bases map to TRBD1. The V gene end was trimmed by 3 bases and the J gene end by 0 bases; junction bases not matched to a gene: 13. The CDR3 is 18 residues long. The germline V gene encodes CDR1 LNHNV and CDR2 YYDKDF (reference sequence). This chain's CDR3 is CATSRTGARLGRSYEQYF. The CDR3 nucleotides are TGTGCCACCAGCAGGACAGGGGCGAGACTAGGCCGCTCCTACGAGCAGTACTTC.

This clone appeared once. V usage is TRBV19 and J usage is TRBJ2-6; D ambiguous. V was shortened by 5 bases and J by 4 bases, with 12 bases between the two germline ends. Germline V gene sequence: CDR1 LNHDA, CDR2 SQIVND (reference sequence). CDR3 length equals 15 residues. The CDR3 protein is CASSLGSRGANVLTF. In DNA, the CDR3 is TGTGCCAGTAGTTTGGGCTCCCGCGGGGCCAACGTCCTGACTTTC. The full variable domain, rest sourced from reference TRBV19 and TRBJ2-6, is DGGITQSPKYLFRKEGQNVTLSCEQNLNHDAMYWYRQDPGQGLRLIYYSQIVNDFQKGDIAEGYSVSREKKESFPLTVTSAQKNPTAFYLCASSLGSRGANVLTFGAGSRLTVL.

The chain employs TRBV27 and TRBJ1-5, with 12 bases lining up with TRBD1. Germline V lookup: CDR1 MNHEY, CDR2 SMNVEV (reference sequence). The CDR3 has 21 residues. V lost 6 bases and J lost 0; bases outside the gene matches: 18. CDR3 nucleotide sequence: TGTGCCAGCAGCCCTCCTCCGGGACAGGGGGCCCGCCGCTCTAGCAATCAGCCCCAGCATTTT. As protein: CASSPPPGQGARRSSNQPQHF.

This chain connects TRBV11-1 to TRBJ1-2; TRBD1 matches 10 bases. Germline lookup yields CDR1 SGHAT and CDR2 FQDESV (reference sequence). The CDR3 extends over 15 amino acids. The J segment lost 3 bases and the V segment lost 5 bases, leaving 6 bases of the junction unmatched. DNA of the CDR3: TGTGCCAGCAGCCCGCGGACAGGGGGTTACTATGGCTACACCTTC. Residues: CASSPRTGGYYGYTF.

CDR3 DNA sequence: TGTGCCAGCAGCCCCGACAGGAACTACAATGAGCAGTTCTTC. Amino acid sequence: CASSPDRNYNEQFF. This chain uses TRBV11-1 with TRBJ2-1; D perhaps matches TRBD1 (6 bases). Germline CDR1 is SGHAT and CDR2 is FQDESV (reference sequence). V was cut by 5 bases and J by 3 bases, with 11 bases left in between. The CDR3 extends over 14 amino acids.

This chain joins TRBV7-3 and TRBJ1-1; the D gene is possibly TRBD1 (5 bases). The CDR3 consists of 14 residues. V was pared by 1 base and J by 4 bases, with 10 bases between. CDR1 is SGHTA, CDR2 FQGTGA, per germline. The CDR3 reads CASSLIGESTEAFF. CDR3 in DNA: TGTGCCAGCAGCTTAATAGGGGAGTCCACTGAAGCTTTCTTT. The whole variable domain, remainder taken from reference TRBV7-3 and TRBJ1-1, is GAGVSQTPSNKVTEKGKYVELRCDPISGHTALYWYRQSLGQGPEFLIYFQGTGAADDSGLPNDRFFAVRPEGSVSTLKIQRTERGDSAVYLCASSLIGESTEAFFGQGTRLTVV.

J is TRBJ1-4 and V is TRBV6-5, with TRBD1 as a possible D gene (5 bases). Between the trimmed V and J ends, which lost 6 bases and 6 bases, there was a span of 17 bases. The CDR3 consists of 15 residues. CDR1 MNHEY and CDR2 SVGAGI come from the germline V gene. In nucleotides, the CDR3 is TGTGCCAGCAGCCTCTCGGGGGTAGGGGATGAAAAACTGTTTTTT. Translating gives CASSLSGVGDEKLFF.

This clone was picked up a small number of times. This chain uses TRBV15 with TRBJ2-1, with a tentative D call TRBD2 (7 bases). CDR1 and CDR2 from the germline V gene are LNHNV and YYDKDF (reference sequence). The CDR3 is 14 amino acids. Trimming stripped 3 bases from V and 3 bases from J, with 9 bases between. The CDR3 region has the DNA TGTGCCACCAGCAGGCGGGGGCTCTACAATGAGCAGTTCTTC. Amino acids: CATSRRGLYNEQFF.

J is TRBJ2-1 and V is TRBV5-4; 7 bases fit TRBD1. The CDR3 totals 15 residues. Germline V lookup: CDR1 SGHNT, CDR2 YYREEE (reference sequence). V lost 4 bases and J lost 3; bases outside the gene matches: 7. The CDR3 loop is CASSPGTVSYNEQFF. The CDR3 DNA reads TGTGCCAGCAGCCCCGGGACAGTGAGCTACAATGAGCAGTTCTTC.

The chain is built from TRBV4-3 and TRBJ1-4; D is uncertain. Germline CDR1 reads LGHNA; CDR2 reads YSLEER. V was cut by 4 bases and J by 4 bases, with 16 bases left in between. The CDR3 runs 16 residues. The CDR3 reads CASSRARFSHNEKLFF. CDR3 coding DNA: TGCGCCAGCAGCCGAGCCCGCTTTTCCCATAATGAAAAACTGTTTTTT.

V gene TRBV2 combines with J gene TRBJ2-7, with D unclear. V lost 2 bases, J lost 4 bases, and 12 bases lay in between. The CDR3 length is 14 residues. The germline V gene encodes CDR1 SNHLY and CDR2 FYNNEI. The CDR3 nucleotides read TGTGCCAGCAGTGAATCCGTGTTAGCATACGAGCAGTACTTC. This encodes CASSESVLAYEQYF.

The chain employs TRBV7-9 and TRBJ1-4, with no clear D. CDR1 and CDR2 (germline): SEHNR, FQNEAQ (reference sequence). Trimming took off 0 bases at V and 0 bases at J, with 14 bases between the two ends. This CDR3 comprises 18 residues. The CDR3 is CASSLAGKGSPTNEKLFF. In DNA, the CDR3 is TGTGCCAGCAGCTTAGCTGGGAAGGGTTCCCCAACTAATGAAAAACTGTTTTTT.

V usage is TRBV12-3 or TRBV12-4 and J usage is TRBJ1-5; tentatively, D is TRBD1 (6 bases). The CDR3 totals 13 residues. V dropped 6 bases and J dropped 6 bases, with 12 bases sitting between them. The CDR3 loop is CASSAGGGQPQHF. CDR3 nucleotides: TGTGCCAGCAGCGCGGGGGGCGGTCAGCCCCAGCATTTT.